This TCR beta chain stems from a study of blood T cell repertoires in COVID-19 (dated by TCRdb to about 2020). Regarding the study in general: Collaborator samples came from the United States, Italy and Spain and covered acute and convalescent phases of COVID-19. A de-identified subject ID, COVID-19 status, age in years and sex were almost always included in the sample metadata. A freely available public database, intended as a resource for researchers studying the immune response to SARS-CoV-2, is where the repertoires were released. Deeply sampled blood TCRbeta repertoires from subjects exposed to, actively infected with, or recovered from COVID-19 were included in the dataset. The samples were drawn from two sources: the first 160 participants of the ongoing ImmuneRACE study, and 1,200 or so subjects contributed by 6 global collaborators. The material from the prospective study consisted of cDNA or gDNA derived from T cells, B-cell-depleted T cells, or PBMCs. Where available, HLA class I and class II types were taken from metadata supplied by the sample provider and were not determined by assay-based typing. General study outcomes and caveats: How much clinical and demographic metadata was included differed by source and by participant, and the metadata was provided uncurated.

Concerning this clone: No cognate antigen has been identified for it. This clone may be a read error of a much larger clone one base away.

TCRbeta CDR3 regions were amplified from genomic DNA by means of the immunoSEQ Assay, a bias-controlled multiplex PCR. Per the authors' processing: The number of nucleated cells in each sample was estimated from the amplification of reference gene primers within the assay. To quantify the absolute abundance of each unique TCRbeta CDR3 rearrangement, sequence reads were collapsed and filtered. For each sample, productive Simpson clonality was calculated as the square root of Simpson's diversity index across productive rearrangements. Here the immuneACCESS table is served through TCRdb, limited to in-frame sequences with V and J called. Missing clones are a known gap in these copies; in checked studies unresolved V genes cover under half, and the rest lacks a known reason. V, J and clone size reflect that table, while D and trimming were determined from the DNA. Counted in this sample were approximately 160,000 clones; around four fifths of them appeared once. About 19% of the sample belongs to the ten largest clones.

The germline V gene sets CDR1 to MNHEY and CDR2 to SVGAGI. Inclusive of the bounding cysteine and phenylalanine, the CDR3 is 12 residues long. Only the CDR3 part of the read is kept: 36 bases, read in frame from the first base. Trimming removed 8 bases from V and 6 bases from J; the gene matches leave 3 bases unexplained. Collaborating institutions collected whole blood in K2EDTA tubes following their own protocols. Collaborator samples were shipped for TCRbeta analysis as frozen whole blood, isolated PBMCs, or DNA extracted from either sample type. The rearrangement combines TRBV6-5 with TRBJ2-2; 7 central nucleotides agree with TRBD1. The specimen was peripheral blood. The clonotype comes from a woman of 80 years or more with acute or convalescent COVID-19. The CDR3 protein: CASGQGAGELFF. The DNA sequence is TGTGCCAGCGGGCAGGGGGCCGGGGAGCTGTTTTTT.